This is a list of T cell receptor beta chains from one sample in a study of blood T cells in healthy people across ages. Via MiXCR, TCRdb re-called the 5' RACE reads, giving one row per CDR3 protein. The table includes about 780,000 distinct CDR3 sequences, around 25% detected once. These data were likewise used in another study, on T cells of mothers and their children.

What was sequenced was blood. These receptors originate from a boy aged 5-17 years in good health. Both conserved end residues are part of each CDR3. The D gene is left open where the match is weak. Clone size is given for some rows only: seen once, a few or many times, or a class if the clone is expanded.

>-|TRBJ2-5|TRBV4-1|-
CASSSRAEETQYF
TGCGCCAGCAGCTCGAGGGCGGAAGAGACCCAGTACTTC
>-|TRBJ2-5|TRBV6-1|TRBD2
CASSLANPRGGRTYELYF
TGTGCCAGCAGCCTAGCGAACCCACGGGGGGGCAGGACCTACGAGCTGTACTTC
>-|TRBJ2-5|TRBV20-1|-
CSAKLQETQYF
TGCAGTGCTAAACTACAAGAGACCCAGTACTTC
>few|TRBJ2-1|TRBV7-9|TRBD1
CASRWGTGNHNEQFF
TGTGCCAGCAGGTGGGGGACAGGGAACCACAATGAGCAGTTCTTC
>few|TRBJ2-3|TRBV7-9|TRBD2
CAGRLAVSTDTQYF
TGTGCCGGCAGGCTAGCGGTTAGCACAGATACGCAGTATTTT
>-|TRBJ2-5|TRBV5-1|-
CASSFKDATQYF
TGCGCCAGCAGCTTTAAGGACGCGACCCAGTACTTC
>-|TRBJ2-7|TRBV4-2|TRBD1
CASSTGTGSHYEQYF
TGTGCCAGCAGTACCGGGACAGGGAGCCACTACGAGCAGTACTTC
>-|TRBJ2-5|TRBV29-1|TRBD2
CSARTRGETRYF
TGCAGCGCTCGGACTAGAGGGGAGACCCGGTACTTC
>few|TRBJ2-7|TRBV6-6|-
CASSPSFTGSYEQYF
TGTGCCAGCAGCCCTTCCTTCACAGGGAGCTACGAGCAGTACTTC
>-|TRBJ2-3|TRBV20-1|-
CSVLIQGTDTQYF
TGCAGTGTCCTAATTCAGGGCACAGATACGCAGTATTTT
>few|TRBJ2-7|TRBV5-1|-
CASSLAGRGVEQYF
TGCGCCAGCAGCTTGGCCGGACGGGGCGTCGAGCAGTACTTC
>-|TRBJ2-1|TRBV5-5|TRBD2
CASSRSGDPYNEQFF
TGTGCCAGCAGTCGTAGCGGGGACCCCTACAATGAGCAGTTCTTC
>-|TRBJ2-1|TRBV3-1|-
CASSPSGRNEQFF
TGTGCCAGCAGCCCTTCGGGACGAAATGAGCAGTTCTTC
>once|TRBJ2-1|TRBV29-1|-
CSVEGSPGVLTYNEQFF
TGCAGCGTTGAAGGCTCCCCGGGGGTATTAACCTACAATGAGCAGTTCTTC
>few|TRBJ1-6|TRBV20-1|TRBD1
CSAGSAGQYNSPLHF
TGCAGTGCTGGCTCGGCGGGACAGTATAATTCACCCCTCCACTTT
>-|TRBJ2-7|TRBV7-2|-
CASSLSQAYDEQYF
TGTGCCAGCAGCTTAAGTCAGGCTTACGACGAGCAGTACTTC
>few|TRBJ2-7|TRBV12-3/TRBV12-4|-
CASSPAGGNEQYF
TGTGCCAGCAGTCCAGCGGGCGGCAACGAGCAGTACTTC
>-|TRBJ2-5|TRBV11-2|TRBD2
CASRLKAGGSRETQYF
TGTGCCAGCAGACTTAAAGCGGGGGGTTCAAGAGAGACCCAGTACTTC
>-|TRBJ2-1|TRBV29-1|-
CSVLRGEYNEQFF
TGCAGCGTTTTAAGGGGGGAATACAATGAGCAGTTCTTC
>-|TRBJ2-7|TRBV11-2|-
CASRRTGTSGYEQYF
TGTGCCAGCAGAAGAACCGGGACCTCGGGGTACGAGCAGTACTTC
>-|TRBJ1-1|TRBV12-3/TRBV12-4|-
CASSSGTLAFF
TGTGCCAGCAGCTCCGGGACACTAGCTTTCTTT
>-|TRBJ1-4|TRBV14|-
CAVDREGTGEKLFF
TGTGCCGTCGACCGGGAGGGAACAGGCGAAAAACTGTTTTTT
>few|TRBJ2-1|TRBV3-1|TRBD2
CASSRGTSGGRYNEQFF
TGTGCCAGCAGCCGAGGGACTAGCGGGGGCCGTTACAATGAGCAGTTCTTC
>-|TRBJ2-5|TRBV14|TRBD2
CASSHAKGGLDQETQYF
TGTGCCAGCAGCCACGCTAAGGGGGGACTAGACCAAGAGACCCAGTACTTC
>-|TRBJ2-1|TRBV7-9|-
CASSRRRGYNEQFF
TGTGCCAGCAGCCGGCGGCGCGGTTACAATGAGCAGTTCTTC
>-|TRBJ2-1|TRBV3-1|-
CASSQDWTPPDNEQFF
TGTGCCAGCAGCCAAGATTGGACCCCTCCAGACAATGAGCAGTTCTTC
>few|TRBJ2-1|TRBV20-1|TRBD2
CSARRGGLINEQFF
TGCAGTGCGAGACGGGGGGGGCTGATTAATGAGCAGTTCTTC
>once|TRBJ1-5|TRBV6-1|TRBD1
CASSRTGSDDQPQHF
TGTGCCAGCAGCCGGACAGGTTCAGACGATCAGCCCCAGCATTTT
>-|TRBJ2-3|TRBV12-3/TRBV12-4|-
CASRRDPSTDTQYF
TGTGCCAGCAGAAGGGATCCCTCAACAGATACGCAGTATTTT
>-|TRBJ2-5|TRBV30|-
CAWRGTVQETQYF
TGTGCCTGGAGAGGGACCGTACAAGAGACCCAGTACTTC